The entry below gives a single T cell receptor (beta chain) sequence along with its context. As yet, its antigen is unknown. This sample is drawn from a study of T cell responses to AZD1222 COVID-19 vaccine. Broader study findings: Baseline seropositives among AZD1222 recipients totaled only five or six. Spike-spanning, vaccine-associated CD4 TCRs were dominant at 160-218 and 743-854. Mostly white British, mostly female donors; authors suggested clonal diversity may be underestimated.

The V gene's germline CDR1 is DFQATT and CDR2 SNEGSKA (reference sequence). With 3 bases removed from V and 4 bases from J, the gap between germline ends came to 16 bases. CDR3 length equals 14 residues. Libraries were prepared by immunoSEQ multiplex PCR; TCRdb keeps only in-frame clonotypes and omits some of them. In the table there are about 140,000 clones, over 75% of which are singletons. Source: peripheral blood, taken on day 0 of AZD1222 vaccination. The V call is TRBV20-1, the J call TRBJ2-7; maybe TRBD1 (6 bases). This receptor was taken from an adult in good health. CDR3 coding DNA: TGCAGTGCTAGTGACAGGAGAGGAATGTACGAGCAGTACTTC. Residues: CSASDRRGMYEQYF.